The clone carrying this T cell receptor beta chain qualifies as medium-sized. Its specificity is not known. The data belong to a study of molecular identifiers for immune sequencing clone quantification. Study-wide results and limits: Clones above 20 RNA copies contained over 98% of effector molecules but under 1% of naive ones. Barcode collisions between identical TCR molecules could shrink estimates of highly expanded clone sizes.

It was with previously described methods and listed TCR primers that bulk TCR libraries were made. One entry per CDR3 protein, called by TCRdb with MiXCR from the PCR reads. The sample comprises some 10,000 distinct CDR3 sequences, around a fifth of which are singletons, and over 1.5% rests with the top ten. CDR1 and CDR2 (germline): LGHNA, YNFKEQ. Trimming took off 1 base at V and 6 bases at J, with 20 bases between the two ends. This CDR3 is 17 amino acids long. A CD8+CD4-CCR7+CD45RA+ phenotype served as the sorting definition for naive CD8 T cells. The specimen sequenced was naive CD8+ T cells from blood, with Jurkat cell RNA spiked in. The subset was: FACS-sorted CD8+CD4-CCR7+CD45RA+ naive T cells. The rearrangement uses TRBV4-2 and TRBJ2-3; D is undetermined. The TCR was taken from a human donor in good health. Some libraries in this study had Jurkat cell RNA spiked in. Here the CDR3 DNA reads TGTGCCAGCAGCCAAGTGTCCGCTAACGACATAAGGGATACGCAGTATTTT. As protein: CASSQVSANDIRDTQYF.